These T cell receptor beta chains were read from a single sample in a study of blood T cell repertoires in COVID-19. TCRdb's copy holds only in-frame clones and misses some; the assay was immunoSEQ multiplex PCR. This table has 430,000 or so clones, roughly 90% appearing once. The sample was peripheral blood. Receptors originate from a man younger than 30 with COVID-19, enrolled during active disease. CDR3s include the opening cysteine and the closing phenylalanine or tryptophan. The D gene is left open where the match is weak.

D gene	V gene	J gene	CDR3 protein	CDR3 DNA
TRBD1	TRBV5-8	TRBJ1-1	CASSVYRGHAEAFF	TGTGCCAGCAGCGTTTACAGGGGGCATGCTGAAGCTTTCTTT
NA	TRBV6-6	TRBJ1-4	CASSLQNVGGNEKLFF	TGTGCCAGCAGTCTACAGAACGTCGGGGGTAATGAAAAACTGTTTTTT
TRBD1	TRBV11-1	TRBJ2-1	CASSKDRAGYNEQFF	TGTGCCAGCAGCAAGGACAGGGCTGGCTACAATGAGCAGTTCTTC
NA	TRBV7-3	TRBJ2-2	CASSLRQADTGELFF	TGTGCCAGCAGTCTAAGACAGGCAGACACCGGGGAGCTGTTTTTT
NA	TRBV6-5	TRBJ2-3	CASRWSGSGTQYF	TGTGCCAGCAGGTGGTCAGGGTCAGGGACGCAGTATTTT
NA	TRBV4-1	TRBJ1-2	CASSQEGGFRHLGYTF	TGCGCCAGCAGCCAAGAAGGCGGCTTCCGCCATCTTGGCTACACCTTC
NA	TRBV24-1	TRBJ2-3	CATSTGSTDTQYF	TGTGCCACCTCTACAGGGTCCACAGATACGCAGTATTTT
NA	TRBV4-1	TRBJ2-5	CASSQDWLNQETQYF	TGCGCCAGCAGCCAAGATTGGCTGAACCAAGAGACCCAGTACTTC
TRBD1	TRBV27	TRBJ2-6	CASSDRGPGANVLTF	TGTGCCAGCAGCGACAGGGGGCCTGGGGCCAACGTCCTGACTTTC
TRBD2	TRBV27	TRBJ2-7	CASTNRGSYEQYF	TGTGCCAGCACCAACCGCGGGAGCTACGAGCAGTACTTC
NA	TRBV27	TRBJ2-7	CASSFTSGVGEYF	TGTGCCAGCAGTTTTACCTCAGGGGTGGGGGAGTACTTC
NA	TRBV29-1	TRBJ2-7	CSVKNRANYEQYF	TGCAGCGTTAAAAACAGGGCGAACTACGAGCAGTACTTC
TRBD1	TRBV5-1	TRBJ2-7	CASSPTTGTGGYEQYF	TGCGCCAGCAGCCCAACGACCGGGACAGGGGGCTACGAGCAGTACTTC